A selection of T cell receptor beta chains follows, all from one sample in a study of CD8+ T cells in alopecia areata. Only in-frame clones appear in the TCRdb table, and some are missing; sequencing was by immunoSEQ multiplex PCR. Of about 220,000 clones listed, under 60% are singletons. Sequenced here: CD4+ T cells sorted from blood, sampled at week 4, from a patient treated with tofacitinib. Receptors were obtained from a human donor with alopecia areata. Both conserved end residues are part of each CDR3. A D gene is named only where the DNA matches it firmly. A clone size is listed for some rows: how often the clone was seen (once, few, many), or a class if it is expanded.

d_call,j_call,v_call,clone_size,cdr3_nt,cdr3_aa
TRBD1,TRBJ1-1,TRBV29-1,-,TGCAGCGTTGTACGGCAGGGGGCGCGTGAAAACACTGAAGCTTTCTTT,CSVVRQGARENTEAFF
-,TRBJ1-2,TRBV7-2,many,TGTGCCAGCAGCTTACCGGGGGGCGCGGGCGGCTACACCTTC,CASSLPGGAGGYTF
-,TRBJ2-1,TRBV10-3,-,TGTGCCATCAGGCAAAGTAATGAGCAGTTCTTC,CAIRQSNEQFF
-,TRBJ1-1,TRBV6-5,-,TGTGCCAGCAGTTATTTAGGTGAAGCTTTCTTT,CASSYLGEAFF
TRBD1,TRBJ2-3,TRBV10-3,few,TGTGCCATCAGTCCTTCAGGGGGTAGCACAGATACGCAGTATTTT,CAISPSGGSTDTQYF
TRBD1,TRBJ1-1,TRBV29-1,-,TGCAGCGTCATAGGGGGCCACACTGAAGCTTTCTTT,CSVIGGHTEAFF
-,TRBJ1-1,TRBV5-6,-,TGTGCCAGCAGCTTGACGGCCACTGAAGCTTTCTTT,CASSLTATEAFF
-,TRBJ2-7,TRBV14,few,TGTGCCAGCAGCCGCGGACAGAGTCCCTACGAGCAGTACTTC,CASSRGQSPYEQYF
TRBD1,TRBJ2-2,TRBV18,-,TGTGCCAGCTCGCAACGGCCCAGGGGGACCGGGGAGCTGTTTTTT,CASSQRPRGTGELFF
-,TRBJ1-6,TRBV6-5,few,TGTGCCAGCAGGGTCGGGGATGGGTCACCCCTCCACTTT,CASRVGDGSPLHF
-,TRBJ2-3,TRBV5-1,-,TGCGCCAGCAGCTTGAGTATCGGGGGAGGCACAGATACGCAGTATTTT,CASSLSIGGGTDTQYF
TRBD2,TRBJ2-3,TRBV5-4,few,TGTGCCAGCAGCTTGGAAGCTAGCGGGTCGACGCAGTATTTT,CASSLEASGSTQYF
-,TRBJ1-2,TRBV29-1,-,TGCAGCGTTGGGGGAGGGTATGGCTACACCTTC,CSVGGGYGYTF
TRBD2,TRBJ2-7,TRBV7-2,few,TGTGCCAGCAGCCCGCGAGCCTCCGGGGCGGGGGGCTCCTACGAGCAGTACTTC,CASSPRASGAGGSYEQYF
-,TRBJ2-3,TRBV5-1,-,TGCGCCAGCAGCCCACAAGGAGATACGCAGTATTTT,CASSPQGDTQYF
-,TRBJ2-5,TRBV2,-,TGTGCCAGCAACTCAGGGCAAGAGACCCAGTACTTC,CASNSGQETQYF
TRBD1,TRBJ1-4,TRBV7-6,-,TGTGCCAGCAGTTTACAGGGGAGAGGGGAAAAACTGTTTTTT,CASSLQGRGEKLFF
TRBD1,TRBJ2-4,TRBV2,once,TGTGCCAGCAGTGACAGGGGGAAGTACTTC,CASSDRGKYF
TRBD1,TRBJ1-1,TRBV9,-,TGTGCCAGCAGCGTACTTACTGGGACAGGGAACACTGAAGCTTTCTTT,CASSVLTGTGNTEAFF
-,TRBJ2-2,TRBV7-9,few,TGTGCCAGCAGCTTAGTCGTCTCCCGCACCGGGGAGCTGTTTTTT,CASSLVVSRTGELFF
TRBD1,TRBJ1-3,TRBV29-1,-,TGCAGCGCAAGACAGGGTTCAGGAAACACCATATATTTT,CSARQGSGNTIYF
-,TRBJ2-1,TRBV29-1,-,TGCAGCTCCGAGGGGACCCGCAATGAGCAGTTCTTC,CSSEGTRNEQFF